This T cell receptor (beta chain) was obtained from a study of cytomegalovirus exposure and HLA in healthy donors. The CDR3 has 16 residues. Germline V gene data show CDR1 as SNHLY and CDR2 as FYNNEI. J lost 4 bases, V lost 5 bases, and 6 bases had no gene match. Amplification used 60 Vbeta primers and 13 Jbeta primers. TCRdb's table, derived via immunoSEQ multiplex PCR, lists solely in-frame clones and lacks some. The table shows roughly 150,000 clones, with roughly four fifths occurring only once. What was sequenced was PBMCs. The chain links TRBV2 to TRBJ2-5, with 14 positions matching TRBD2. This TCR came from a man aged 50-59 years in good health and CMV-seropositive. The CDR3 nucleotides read TGTGCCAGCAGTATTGGACTAGCGGGGGGTTCAGAGACCCAGTACTTC. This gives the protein CASSIGLAGGSETQYF.